Presented here are 19 T cell receptor beta chains from one specimen sequenced in a study of blood T cell repertoires in COVID-19. Profiled with immunoSEQ multiplex PCR; TCRdb holds only in-frame clones, not every one. The sample records about 280,000 clones, almost 85% being singletons. The sequencing input was peripheral blood. The receptors were gathered from a man between 50 and 59 years old with active or convalescent COVID-19.

V and J are TRBV7-9 and TRBJ2-3, with D uncertain. Germline CDR1 and CDR2: SEHNR and FQNEAQ (reference sequence). There are 14 residues in the CDR3. V was pared by 5 bases and J by 0 bases, with 9 bases between. This chain's CDR3 is CASSGHLSTDTQYF. Written as DNA, the CDR3 is TGTGCCAGCAGCGGGCATCTCAGCACAGATACGCAGTATTTT. Combining the CDR3 with reference TRBV7-9 and TRBJ2-3 gives the whole variable domain DTGVSQNPRHKITKRGQNVTFRCDPISEHNRLYWYRQTLGQGPEFLTYFQNEAQLEKSRLLSDRFSAERPKGSFSTLEIQRTEQGDSAMYLCASSGHLSTDTQYFGPGTRLTVL.

The rearrangement joins TRBV28 to TRBJ2-2; perhaps TRBD2 as D (5 bases). The germline V gene has CDR1 MDHEN and CDR2 SYDVKM. The length of the CDR3 is 15 residues. V was pared by 6 bases and J by 1 base, with 12 bases between. The CDR3 DNA is TGTGCCAGCAGCCGGGGTTGGGAGAACACCGGGGAGCTGTTTTTT. Translating it yields CASSRGWENTGELFF.

The chain employs TRBV5-1 and TRBJ2-3; possible D gene TRBD2, 6 bases. Germline CDR1 reads SGHRS; CDR2 reads YFSETQ. V was shortened by 4 bases and J by 0 bases, with 18 bases between the two germline ends. This CDR3 has 17 amino acids. In DNA, the CDR3 is TGCGCCAGCAGCCTGGGGGGACCGGGACTTAGCACAGATACGCAGTATTTT. This sequence encodes CASSLGGPGLSTDTQYF.

The chain employs TRBV10-3 and TRBJ1-4, with no clear D. Deletions cut 6 bases from V and 8 bases from J, with 13 bases between. The length of the CDR3 is 13 residues. The germline V gene has CDR1 ENHRY and CDR2 SYGVKD. The CDR3 protein is CAISGAETEKLFF. The CDR3 region has the DNA TGTGCCATCAGCGGAGCCGAAACAGAAAAACTGTTTTTT.

This clone was seen a single time. The CDR3 protein is CSASSQGFYNEQFF. The CDR3 DNA sequence: TGCAGTGCTAGTAGTCAGGGGTTTTACAATGAGCAGTTCTTC. The chain recombines TRBV20-1 with TRBJ2-1, with D tentatively TRBD1 (6 bases). The CDR3 is 14 amino acids. V was cut by 3 bases and J by 4 bases, with 13 bases left in between. CDR1 is DFQATT and CDR2 is SNEGSKA in the germline V gene (reference sequence).

The chain couples TRBV4-3 to TRBJ2-3; the match to TRBD2 covers 10 bases. Losses at the gene ends were 4 bases for V and 6 bases for J; bases not matched to a gene: 7. Germline V lookup: CDR1 LGHNA, CDR2 YSLEER. This CDR3 has 15 amino acids. Here the CDR3 reads CASSLLAGVPDTQYF. The CDR3 DNA reads as TGCGCCAGCAGCCTCCTAGCGGGAGTACCCGATACGCAGTATTTT.

The rearrangement joins TRBV25-1 to TRBJ2-3; 7 nucleotides align to TRBD2. The CDR3 sequence is 13 residues long. With V trimmed by 7 bases and J by 8 bases, 9 bases remained unmatched. Germline lookup yields CDR1 MGHDK and CDR2 SYGVNS. The CDR3 DNA reads as TGTGCCAGCACTGGACTAGAAAGAGCTACGCAGTATTTT. Translated, it gives CASTGLERATQYF.

V and J are TRBV6-5 and TRBJ1-5; D gene unclear. The V end was cut by 6 bases, the J end by 7 bases, with 19 bases between. The CDR3 spans 15 residues. Germline V gives CDR1 MNHEY, CDR2 SVGAGI. Here the CDR3 DNA reads TGTGCCAGCAGCCCGTTCGGAGGAGGTAAGCAGCCCCAGCATTTT. It specifies CASSPFGGGKQPQHF.

V is TRBV27 and J is TRBJ1-6, with a possible D match to TRBD1 (6 bases). Trimming left V 10 bases short and J 4 bases short, with 20 bases between. CDR3 length: 16 residues. Germline V gene lookup returns CDR1 MNHEY and CDR2 SMNVEV (reference sequence). For the CDR3, the DNA is TGTGCCACAACAGGACAGCAAGTCCCTTATAATTCACCCCTCCACTTT. Protein: CATTGQQVPYNSPLHF.

The chain has TRBV2 and TRBJ1-1; D remains ambiguous. Germline CDR1 is SNHLY and CDR2 is FYNNEI. The length of the CDR3 is 13 residues. Trimming left V 6 bases short and J 3 bases short, with 11 bases between. The CDR3: CASRGWEDTEAFF. In DNA form, the CDR3 reads TGTGCCAGCAGGGGGTGGGAGGACACTGAAGCTTTCTTT. Variable domain in full (rest from reference TRBV2 and TRBJ1-1): EPEVTQTPSHQVTQMGQEVILRCVPISNHLYFYWYRQILGQKVEFLVSFYNNEISEKSEIFDDQFSVERPDGSNFTLKIRSTKLEDSAMYFCASRGWEDTEAFFGQGTRLTVV.

The table lists this clone with a count of one. The J gene is TRBJ1-4, the V gene TRBV19; the D gene is possibly TRBD1 (5 bases). The CDR3 consists of 13 residues. Germline lookup yields CDR1 LNHDA and CDR2 SQIVND (reference sequence). Trimming removed 7 bases from V and 5 bases from J, with 11 bases in between. The CDR3 DNA reads as TGTGCCAGTACCCATGGGGGGAATGAAAAACTGTTTTTT. Amino acids: CASTHGGNEKLFF.

This clone has a single count. The chain uses TRBV27 and TRBJ1-6; the match to TRBD1 covers 7 bases. The V segment lost 8 bases and the J segment 9 bases; nucleotides outside the gene matches: 10. This CDR3 is 14 amino acids long. CDR1 and CDR2 (germline): MNHEY, SMNVEV (reference sequence). The DNA for the CDR3 is TGTGCCAGCGCCGTCCTGACAGGGAGTTCACCCCTCCACTTT. Translating it yields CASAVLTGSSPLHF.

The rearrangement uses TRBV19 and TRBJ1-4, with D possibly matching TRBD1 (6 bases). V dropped 6 bases and J dropped 3 bases, with 14 bases sitting between them. This CDR3 is built from 15 residues. Germline assignment: CDR1 LNHDA and CDR2 SQIVND (reference sequence). The CDR3 nucleotides read TGTGCCAGTAGGGTTGCACAGGGTGCTAATGAAAAACTGTTTTTT. Protein: CASRVAQGANEKLFF.

The J gene is TRBJ2-7, the V gene TRBV6-5; TRBD1 is a possible D gene (6 bases). V lost 6 bases, J lost 3 bases, and 15 bases lay in between. The CDR3 extends over 14 amino acids. Germline V gene sequence: CDR1 MNHEY, CDR2 SVGAGI. CDR3 loop: CASRGNRDGYEQYF. The CDR3 DNA reads as TGTGCCAGCAGGGGAAACAGGGACGGCTACGAGCAGTACTTC.

This clone occurred once. This chain links TRBV28 with TRBJ2-2, with TRBD2 as a possible D gene (6 bases). Germline CDR1 is MDHEN and CDR2 is SYDVKM. Trimming cost V 1 base and J 0 bases, with 18 bases left between them. The CDR3 is made up of 19 amino acids. Here the CDR3 DNA reads TGTGCCAGCAGTTTATCCCCCTCCGCGGGACGGGCGAACACCGGGGAGCTGTTTTTT. It is translated as CASSLSPSAGRANTGELFF. The full variable domain, completed using reference TRBV28 and TRBJ2-2, is DVKVTQSSRYLVKRTGEKVFLECVQDMDHENMFWYRQDPGLGLRLIYFSYDVKMKEKGDIPEGYSVSREKKERFSLILESASTNQTSMYLCASSLSPSAGRANTGELFFGEGSRLTVL.

This sequence joins TRBV9 and TRBJ2-6; D gene ambiguous. Germline V lookup: CDR1 SGDLS, CDR2 YYNGEE. The CDR3 is 14 residues long. V lost 4 bases and J 4 bases, leaving 9 bases between the germline ends. The CDR3 here is CASSSGLGANVLTF. The CDR3 DNA is TGTGCCAGCAGCTCAGGTTTAGGGGCCAACGTCCTGACTTTC.

V gene TRBV13 combines with J gene TRBJ2-3; 9 bases are shared with TRBD2. The CDR3 spans 16 residues. J gave up 7 bases and V 2 bases, and 10 bases lay outside the gene matches. The germline CDR1 and CDR2 sequences are PRHDT and FYEKMQ (reference sequence). CDR3 coding DNA: TGTGCCAGCAGCTTACGACTAGCGGAAAACCGAAATACGCAGTATTTT. Translating gives CASSLRLAENRNTQYF.

The chain is built from TRBV2 and TRBJ1-5, with unresolved D. The V and J ends lost 8 bases and 2 bases respectively, with 13 bases between them. Per the germline V gene, CDR1 is SNHLY and CDR2 is FYNNEI. The CDR3 contains 14 residues. The CDR3 loop reads CASGETQGNQPQHF. In DNA form, the CDR3 reads TGTGCCAGCGGGGAGACCCAGGGCAATCAGCCCCAGCATTTT.

The genes are TRBV4-3 and TRBJ1-1, with TRBD1 identical over 9 bases. In germline, CDR1 is LGHNA, CDR2 YSLEER. This CDR3 contains 14 residues. V gave up 4 bases and J gave up 6 bases; unmatched junction bases: 6. CDR3 amino acids: CASSPRQGDSEAFF. CDR3 bases: TGCGCCAGCAGCCCCAGACAGGGGGATTCTGAAGCTTTCTTT.